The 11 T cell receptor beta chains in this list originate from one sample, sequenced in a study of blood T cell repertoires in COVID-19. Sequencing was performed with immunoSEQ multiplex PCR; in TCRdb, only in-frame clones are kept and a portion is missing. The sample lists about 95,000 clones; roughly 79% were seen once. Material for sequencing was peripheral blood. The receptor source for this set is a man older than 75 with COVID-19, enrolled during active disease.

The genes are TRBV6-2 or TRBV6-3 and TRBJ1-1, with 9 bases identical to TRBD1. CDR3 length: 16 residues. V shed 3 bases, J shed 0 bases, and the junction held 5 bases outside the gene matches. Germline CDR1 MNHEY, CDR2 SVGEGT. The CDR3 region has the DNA TGTGCCAGCAGTTATACAGGGGGCGGGGTGAACACTGAAGCTTTCTTT. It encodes CASSYTGGGVNTEAFF.

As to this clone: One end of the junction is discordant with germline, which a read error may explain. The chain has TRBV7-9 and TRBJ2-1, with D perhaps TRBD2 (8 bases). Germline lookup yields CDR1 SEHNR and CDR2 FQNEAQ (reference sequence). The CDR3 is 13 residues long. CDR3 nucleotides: TGTGCCAGCAGCCTGGGAGAGGGACTAGGGGGCCTCTTC. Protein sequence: CASSLGEGLGGLF. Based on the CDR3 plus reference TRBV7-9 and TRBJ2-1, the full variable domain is DTGVSQNPRHKITKRGQNVTFRCDPISEHNRLYWYRQTLGQGPEFLTYFQNEAQLEKSRLLSDRFSAERPKGSFSTLEIQRTEQGDSAMYLCASSLGEGLGGLFGPGTRLTVL.

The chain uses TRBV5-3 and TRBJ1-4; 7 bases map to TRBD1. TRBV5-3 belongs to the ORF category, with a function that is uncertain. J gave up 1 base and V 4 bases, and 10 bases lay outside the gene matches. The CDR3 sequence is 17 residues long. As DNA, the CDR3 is TGTGCCAGAAGCATACCCGGGACAGTTATAACTAATGAAAAACTGTTTTTT. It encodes CARSIPGTVITNEKLFF.

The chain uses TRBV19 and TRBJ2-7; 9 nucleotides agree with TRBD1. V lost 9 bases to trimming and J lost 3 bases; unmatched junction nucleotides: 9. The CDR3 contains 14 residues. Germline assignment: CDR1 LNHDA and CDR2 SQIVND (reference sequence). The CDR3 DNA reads TGTGCCAGCAAAAACCGGGACAGGGACTACGAGCAGTACTTC. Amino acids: CASKNRDRDYEQYF.

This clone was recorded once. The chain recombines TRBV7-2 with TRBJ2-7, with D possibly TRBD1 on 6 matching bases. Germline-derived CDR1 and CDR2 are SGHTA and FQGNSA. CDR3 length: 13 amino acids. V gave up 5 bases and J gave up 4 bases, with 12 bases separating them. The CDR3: CASSQTGRYEQYF. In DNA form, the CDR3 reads TGTGCCAGCAGCCAGACAGGAAGGTACGAGCAGTACTTC.

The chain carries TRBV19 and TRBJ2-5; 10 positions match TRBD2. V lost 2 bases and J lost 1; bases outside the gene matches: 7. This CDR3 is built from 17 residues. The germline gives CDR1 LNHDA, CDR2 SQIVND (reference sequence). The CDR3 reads CASSIRGQRGGQETQYF. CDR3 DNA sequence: TGTGCCAGTAGTATAAGGGGACAGCGGGGGGGCCAAGAGACCCAGTACTTC.

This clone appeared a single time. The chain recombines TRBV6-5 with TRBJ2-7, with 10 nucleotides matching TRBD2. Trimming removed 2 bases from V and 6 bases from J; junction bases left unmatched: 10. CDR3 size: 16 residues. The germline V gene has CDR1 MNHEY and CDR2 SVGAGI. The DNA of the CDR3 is TGTGCCAGCAGTTACCGCCCCTCTAGCGGGAGTGGCGAGCAGTACTTC. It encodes CASSYRPSSGSGEQYF.

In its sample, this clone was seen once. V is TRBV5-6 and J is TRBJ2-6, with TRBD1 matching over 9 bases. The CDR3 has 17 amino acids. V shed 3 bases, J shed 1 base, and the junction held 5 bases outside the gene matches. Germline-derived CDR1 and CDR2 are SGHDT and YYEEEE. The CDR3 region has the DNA TGTGCCAGCAGCTACGGGACAGGGTGGTCTGGGGCCAACGTCCTGACTTTC. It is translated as CASSYGTGWSGANVLTF.

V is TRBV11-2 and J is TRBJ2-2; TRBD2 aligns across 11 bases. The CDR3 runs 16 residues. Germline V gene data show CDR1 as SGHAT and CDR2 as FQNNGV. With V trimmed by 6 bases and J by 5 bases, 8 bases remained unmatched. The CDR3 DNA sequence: TGTGCCAGCAGTTCTTTACTAGCGGGGGTAACCGGGGAGCTGTTTTTT. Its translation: CASSSLLAGVTGELFF.

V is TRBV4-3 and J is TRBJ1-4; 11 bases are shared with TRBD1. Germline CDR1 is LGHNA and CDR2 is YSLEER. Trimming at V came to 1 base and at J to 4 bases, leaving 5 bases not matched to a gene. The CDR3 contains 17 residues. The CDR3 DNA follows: TGCGCCAGCAGCCAAGGGGACAGGGGGGGTGGTAATGAAAAACTGTTTTTT. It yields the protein CASSQGDRGGGNEKLFF.

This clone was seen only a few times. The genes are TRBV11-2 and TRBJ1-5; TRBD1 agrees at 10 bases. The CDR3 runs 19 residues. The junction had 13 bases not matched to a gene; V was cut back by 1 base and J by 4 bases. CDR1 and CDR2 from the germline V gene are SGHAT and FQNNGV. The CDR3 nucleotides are TGTGCCAGCAGCTTAGGAGTGATTGGGACAGGGGAATATAATCAGCCCCAGCATTTT. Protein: CASSLGVIGTGEYNQPQHF.